These 12 T cell receptor beta chains were all obtained from the same sample, sequenced in a study of blood T cell dynamics during melanoma immunotherapy. The time point: week 3, after first cycle of checkpoint inhibitor. Profiled with immunoSEQ multiplex PCR; TCRdb holds only in-frame clones, not every one. This sample carries roughly 6,700 clones, around 84% of them seen once, and the ten largest clones take around a third. This sample comprised blood, obtained from a patient treated with checkpoint blockade. The receptors here all came from a human donor with melanoma. Some clones in this sample may be carry-over from other donors' samples.

The chain links TRBV6-5 to TRBJ2-7; 9 positions agree with TRBD1. With V trimmed by 6 bases and J by 0 bases, 6 bases remained unmatched. Germline loops: CDR1 MNHEY, CDR2 SVGAGI. This CDR3 spans 15 amino acids. The CDR3 is CASRAGQGSSYEQYF. Written as DNA, the CDR3 is TGTGCCAGCAGGGCGGGACAGGGATCCTCCTACGAGCAGTACTTC.

The V and J genes are TRBV5-5 and TRBJ1-5, with D tentatively TRBD1 (6 bases). There are 13 residues in the CDR3. In germline, CDR1 is SGHKS, CDR2 YYEKEE (reference sequence). V was pared by 5 bases and J by 3 bases, with 9 bases between. In DNA, the CDR3 is TGTGCCAGCAGTTGGGACAACAATCAGCCCCAGCATTTT. Its translation: CASSWDNNQPQHF.

In this sample, this clone turned up a few times. This rearrangement joins TRBV5-4 to TRBJ1-6, with 7 nucleotides matching TRBD1. The ends lost 0 bases at V and 7 bases at J; junction bases unmatched: 7. The CDR3 spans 16 residues. The germline V gene encodes CDR1 SGHNT and CDR2 YYREEE (reference sequence). The CDR3 sequence: CASSLVQGGRNSPLHF. The CDR3 DNA is TGTGCCAGCAGCTTGGTGCAGGGGGGTAGGAATTCACCCCTCCACTTT.

The chain uses TRBV2 and TRBJ2-3; 13 bases are a match to TRBD2. In germline, CDR1 is SNHLY, CDR2 FYNNEI. The length of the CDR3 is 16 residues. V lost 6 bases, J lost 3 bases, and 6 bases stayed unmatched. This CDR3 is CASSLRTSGGTDTQYF. Here the CDR3 DNA reads TGTGCCAGCAGCCTAAGGACTAGCGGGGGAACAGATACGCAGTATTTT.

The chain combines TRBV2 with TRBJ1-5; D is uncertain. This CDR3 has 16 residues. Germline assignment: CDR1 SNHLY and CDR2 FYNNEI. Trimming stripped 0 bases from V and 12 bases from J, with 21 bases between. The CDR3: CASSEAPAHVPSNQHF. Here the CDR3 DNA reads TGTGCCAGCAGTGAAGCTCCGGCCCACGTTCCTAGCAACCAGCATTTT.

The chain uses TRBV5-1 and TRBJ2-1; no firm D call. The CDR3 is 14 amino acids. From germline, CDR1 is SGHRS and CDR2 YFSETQ. V was trimmed by 0 bases and J by 5 bases, leaving 9 bases between them. The CDR3 sequence: CASSLDRSDNEQFF. The DNA for the CDR3 is TGCGCCAGCAGCTTGGACAGATCCGACAATGAGCAGTTCTTC.

The V gene is TRBV4-3, the J gene TRBJ1-6; no clear D. This CDR3 has 20 amino acids. Trimming removed 0 bases at V and 0 bases at J, with 18 bases between. The germline V gene has CDR1 LGHNA and CDR2 YSLEER. CDR3 DNA: TGCGCCAGCAGCCAAGATACCCCCACAGCTCCTAGCTCCTATAATTCACCCCTCCACTTT. Its protein product is CASSQDTPTAPSSYNSPLHF.

The rearrangement uses TRBV28 and TRBJ1-4; 9 nucleotides align to TRBD1. The germline gives CDR1 MDHEN, CDR2 SYDVKM. The CDR3 totals 15 residues. The junction had 8 bases not matched to a gene; V was cut back by 7 bases and J by 5 bases. The CDR3 protein is CASKPVQGANEKLFF. The CDR3 DNA follows: TGTGCCAGCAAGCCCGTACAGGGGGCAAATGAAAAACTGTTTTTT.

This rearrangement joins TRBV7-2 to TRBJ2-5, with unresolved D. Germline loops: CDR1 SGHTA, CDR2 FQGNSA. Trimming pared 5 bases from V and 3 bases from J, leaving 4 bases between. There are 11 residues in the CDR3. CDR3 bases: TGTGCCAGCAGCATAGAAGAGACCCAGTACTTC. Its protein product is CASSIEETQYF.

The chain is built from TRBV7-9 and TRBJ1-3, with D perhaps matching TRBD1 (6 bases). Germline CDR1 reads SEHNR; CDR2 reads FQNEAQ (reference sequence). Trimming removed 5 bases from V and 1 base from J, with 9 bases in between. There are 14 residues in the CDR3. The CDR3 loop is CASSLTGSGNTIYF. Here the CDR3 DNA reads TGTGCCAGCAGCCTTACAGGGTCTGGAAACACCATATATTTT.

The rearrangement links TRBV2 to TRBJ2-6; no definite D call. The CDR3 length is 15 residues. Germline CDR1 SNHLY, CDR2 FYNNEI. Trimming took off 1 base at V and 2 bases at J, with 6 bases between the two ends. The CDR3 sequence is CASSEDRAGANVLTF. Here the CDR3 DNA reads TGTGCCAGCAGTGAAGATAGGGCTGGGGCCAACGTCCTGACTTTC.

The CDR3 region is CASRAQTNQPQHF. In DNA, the CDR3 is TGTGCCAGCCGGGCCCAGACTAATCAGCCCCAGCATTTT. V gene TRBV2 combines with J gene TRBJ1-5, with no clear D. Deletions cut 8 bases from V and 4 bases from J, with 12 bases between. This CDR3 is built from 13 residues. Germline CDR1 SNHLY, CDR2 FYNNEI. Using reference TRBV2 and TRBJ1-5 for the parts outside the CDR3, the full variable domain is EPEVTQTPSHQVTQMGQEVILRCVPISNHLYFYWYRQILGQKVEFLVSFYNNEISEKSEIFDDQFSVERPDGSNFTLKIRSTKLEDSAMYFCASRAQTNQPQHFGDGTRLSIL.